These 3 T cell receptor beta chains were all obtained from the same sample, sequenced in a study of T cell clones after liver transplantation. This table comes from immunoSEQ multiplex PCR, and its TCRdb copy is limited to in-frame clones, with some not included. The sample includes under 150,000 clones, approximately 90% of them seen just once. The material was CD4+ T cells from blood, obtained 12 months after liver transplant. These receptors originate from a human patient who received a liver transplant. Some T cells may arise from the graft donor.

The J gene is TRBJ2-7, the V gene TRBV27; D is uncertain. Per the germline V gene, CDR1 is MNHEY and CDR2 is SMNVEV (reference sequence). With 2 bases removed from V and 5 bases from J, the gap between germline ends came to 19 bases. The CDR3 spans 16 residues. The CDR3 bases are TGTGCCAGCAGTTTAAGAAGGGATACCCGACGGCACGAGCAGTACTTC. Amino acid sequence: CASSLRRDTRRHEQYF.

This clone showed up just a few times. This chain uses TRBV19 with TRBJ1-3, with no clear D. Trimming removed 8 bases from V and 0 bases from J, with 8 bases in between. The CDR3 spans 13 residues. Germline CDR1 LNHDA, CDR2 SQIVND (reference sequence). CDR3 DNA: TGTGCCAGTGAGAAAGTCTCTGGAAACACCATATATTTT. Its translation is CASEKVSGNTIYF.

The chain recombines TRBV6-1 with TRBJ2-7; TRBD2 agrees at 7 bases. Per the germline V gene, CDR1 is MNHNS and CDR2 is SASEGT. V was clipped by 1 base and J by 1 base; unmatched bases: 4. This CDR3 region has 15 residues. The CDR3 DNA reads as TGTGCCAGCAGTGAAGAACGGGGGGAATCCTACGAGCAGTACTTC. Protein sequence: CASSEERGESYEQYF.